This TCR beta chain originates from a study of cytomegalovirus exposure and HLA in healthy donors. Primers included in the PCR were 60 Vbeta and 13 Jbeta primers. The protocol was immunoSEQ multiplex PCR, while the TCRdb copy is restricted to in-frame clones and leaves out a portion. Of some 150,000 clones listed, less than 80% are singletons. Study-level results: A later analysis by the authors found several of the most significant clusters apparently linked to common viral pathogens. Follow-up analysis found HLA locus-dependent TCR association rates, highest for DRB1 and lowest for HLA-C. Sequencing probably produced one cluster of sequence variants that were highly shared. Associated with cytomegalovirus, according to the listing, were 150 to 200 TCR beta chains.

As for this clone: Its antigen is unknown.

This sequence was found in a man aged 35-49 years in good health and CMV-seronegative. Sequencing input: PBMCs.

This chain's CDR3 is CASSGDLDTEAFF. CDR3 bases: TGTGCCAGCAGTGGGGACTTGGACACTGAAGCTTTCTTT. V gene TRBV6-1 combines with J gene TRBJ1-1, with D possibly TRBD1 on 5 matching bases. Trimming pared 4 bases from V and 3 bases from J, leaving 9 bases between. This CDR3 contains 13 residues. Germline values: CDR1 MNHNS, CDR2 SASEGT.